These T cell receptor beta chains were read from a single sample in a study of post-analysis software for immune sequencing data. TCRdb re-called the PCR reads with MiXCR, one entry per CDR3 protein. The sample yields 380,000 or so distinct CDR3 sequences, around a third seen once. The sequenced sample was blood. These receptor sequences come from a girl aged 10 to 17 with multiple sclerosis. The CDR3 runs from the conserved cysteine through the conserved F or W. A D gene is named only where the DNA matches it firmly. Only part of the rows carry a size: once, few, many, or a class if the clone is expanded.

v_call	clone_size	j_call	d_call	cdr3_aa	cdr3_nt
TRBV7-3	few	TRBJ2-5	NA	CASSAGQGETQYF	TGTGCCAGCAGCGCGGGACAAGGGGAGACCCAGTACTTC
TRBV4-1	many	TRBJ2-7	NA	CASSPIGGAENEQYF	TGCGCCAGCAGCCCCATAGGGGGGGCCGAAAACGAGCAGTACTTC
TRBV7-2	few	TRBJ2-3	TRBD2	CASSLASFSGGAVDTQYF	TGTGCCAGCAGCTTAGCGTCCTTTAGCGGGGGGGCGGTAGATACGCAGTATTTT
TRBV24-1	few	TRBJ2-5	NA	CATRGAPGETQYF	TGTGCCACCAGGGGAGCTCCCGGGGAGACCCAGTACTTC
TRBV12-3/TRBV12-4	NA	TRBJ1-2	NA	CAVGGLLSNYGYTF	TGTGCAGTGGGGGGATTGTTGTCTAACTATGGCTACACCTTC
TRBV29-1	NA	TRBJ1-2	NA	CSVASLGAGYGYTF	TGCAGCGTTGCGTCCTTAGGGGCAGGCTATGGCTACACCTTC
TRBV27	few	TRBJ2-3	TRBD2	CASSKVLAGGSTDTQYF	TGTGCCAGCAGTAAAGTCCTAGCGGGGGGGAGCACAGATACGCAGTATTTT
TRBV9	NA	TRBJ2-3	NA	CASSFSPGLSTDTQYF	TGTGCCAGCAGCTTCTCACCGGGACTTAGCACAGATACGCAGTATTTT
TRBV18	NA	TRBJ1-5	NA	CASSPRGRAQPQHF	TGTGCCAGCTCACCACGGGGAAGGGCTCAGCCCCAGCATTTT
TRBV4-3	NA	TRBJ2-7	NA	CASSQDLGWEQYF	TGCGCCAGCAGCCAAGATTTGGGGTGGGAGCAGTACTTC
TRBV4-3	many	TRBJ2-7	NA	CASSQDWSSYEQYF	TGCGCCAGCAGCCAGGACTGGAGCTCCTACGAGCAGTACTTC
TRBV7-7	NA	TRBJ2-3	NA	CASSLSDSTDTQYF	TGTGCTAGCAGCTTATCGGACAGCACAGATACGCAGTATTTT